These T cell receptor beta chains were read from a single sample in a study of Graves' ophthalmopathy and Graves' hyperthyroidism. Using its own MiXCR run on the multiplex PCR reads, TCRdb lists one record per CDR3 protein. The sample comprises around 36,000 distinct CDR3 sequences, 50% of which are singletons, and 26% rests with the top ten. Input material: peripheral blood. These receptors originate from an adult woman with stable Graves' hyperthyroidism. Both conserved end residues are part of each CDR3. Fields, in order: clone size, V gene, J gene, D gene, CDR3 protein, CDR3 DNA. D genes are given only for firm matches. Expanded clones get a size class; other rows say once, few or many, or leave the size out.

abundance: once
v_gene: TRBV11-3
j_gene: TRBJ2-3
d_gene: TRBD2
CDR3aa: CASSLVASGADTQYF
CDR3nt: TGTGCCAGCAGCTTAGTCGCTAGCGGGGCAGATACGCAGTATTTT

abundance: once
v_gene: TRBV5-1
j_gene: TRBJ2-2
d_gene: TRBD2
CDR3aa: CASRLAGAKDGELFF
CDR3nt: TGCGCCAGCAGACTAGCGGGAGCAAAGGACGGGGAGCTGTTTTTT

abundance: NA
v_gene: TRBV4-3
j_gene: TRBJ1-2
d_gene: TRBD1
CDR3aa: CASTGTGHGYTF
CDR3nt: TGCGCCAGCACCGGGACAGGACACGGCTACACCTTC

abundance: NA
v_gene: TRBV20-1
j_gene: TRBJ2-2
d_gene: NA
CDR3aa: CSASGHGVNTGELFF
CDR3nt: TGCAGTGCTAGTGGGCACGGAGTGAACACCGGGGAGCTGTTTTTT

abundance: NA
v_gene: TRBV9
j_gene: TRBJ2-5
d_gene: NA
CDR3aa: CASRNPSGEETQYF
CDR3nt: TGTGCCAGCAGAAATCCGTCCGGGGAGGAGACCCAGTACTTC

abundance: many
v_gene: TRBV10-3
j_gene: TRBJ1-5
d_gene: TRBD1
CDR3aa: CAISEGQGAGQPQHF
CDR3nt: TGTGCCATCAGTGAGGGACAGGGGGCGGGTCAGCCCCAGCATTTT

abundance: many
v_gene: TRBV27
j_gene: TRBJ1-6
d_gene: NA
CDR3aa: CASSSHGTVPYNSPLHF
CDR3nt: TGTGCCAGCAGTTCCCACGGGACCGTCCCCTATAATTCACCCCTCCACTTT

abundance: NA
v_gene: TRBV10-3
j_gene: TRBJ1-1
d_gene: NA
CDR3aa: CAISESSGYTEAFF
CDR3nt: TGTGCCATCAGTGAGTCATCAGGATACACTGAAGCTTTCTTT

abundance: many
v_gene: TRBV7-9
j_gene: TRBJ1-2
d_gene: NA
CDR3aa: CASSWDGNYGYTF
CDR3nt: TGTGCCAGCAGCTGGGACGGGAACTATGGCTACACCTTC

abundance: NA
v_gene: TRBV4-1
j_gene: TRBJ1-5
d_gene: NA
CDR3aa: CASTGTGGEKLFFGSGTQHF
CDR3nt: NA

abundance: many
v_gene: TRBV28
j_gene: TRBJ2-5
d_gene: TRBD1
CDR3aa: CASSLWGQERQTQYF
CDR3nt: TGTGCCAGCAGTTTATGGGGACAGGAACGGCAGACCCAGTACTTC

abundance: many
v_gene: TRBV7-9
j_gene: TRBJ1-5
d_gene: NA
CDR3aa: CASSLGGQPQHF
CDR3nt: TGTGCCAGCAGCCTGGGGGGGCAGCCCCAGCATTTT

abundance: NA
v_gene: TRBV28
j_gene: TRBJ1-4
d_gene: NA
CDR3aa: CASSLSPDSAATNGKLVF
CDR3nt: TGTGCCAGCAGTTTATCCCCGGACAGTGCTGCAACTAATGGAAAACTGGTTTTT

abundance: many
v_gene: TRBV5-6
j_gene: TRBJ2-7
d_gene: TRBD2
CDR3aa: CASSRPTSGYEQYF
CDR3nt: TGTGCCAGCAGCCGCCCGACTAGCGGCTACGAGCAGTACTTC

abundance: many
v_gene: TRBV5-5
j_gene: TRBJ2-2
d_gene: NA
CDR3aa: CASSLDPNTGELFF
CDR3nt: TGTGCCAGCAGCTTAGACCCGAACACCGGGGAGCTGTTTTTT

abundance: many
v_gene: TRBV6-6
j_gene: TRBJ2-7
d_gene: NA
CDR3aa: CASSYGGGPYEQYF
CDR3nt: TGTGCCAGCAGTTACGGAGGGGGGCCCTACGAGCAGTACTTC

abundance: large
v_gene: TRBV6-6
j_gene: TRBJ1-1
d_gene: TRBD1
CDR3aa: CASRQGITEAFF
CDR3nt: TGTGCCAGCAGACAGGGGATCACTGAAGCTTTCTTT

abundance: NA
v_gene: TRBV29-1
j_gene: TRBJ1-1
d_gene: NA
CDR3aa: CSVEVNTEAFF
CDR3nt: TGCAGCGTTGAAGTGAACACTGAAGCTTTCTTT

abundance: medium-sized
v_gene: TRBV12-3/TRBV12-4
j_gene: TRBJ2-5
d_gene: NA
CDR3aa: CASSLAGTETQYF
CDR3nt: TGTGCCAGCAGTCTCGCAGGGACGGAGACCCAGTACTTC

abundance: many
v_gene: TRBV12-3/TRBV12-4
j_gene: TRBJ2-5
d_gene: TRBD1
CDR3aa: CASRSGQQETQYF
CDR3nt: TGTGCCAGCAGGTCGGGACAGCAAGAGACCCAGTACTTC